This passage covers 29 T cell receptor beta chains from one sample sequenced in a study of technical replicates of blood from several donors (dated by TCRdb to 2016 to 2017). The library came from the immunoSEQ multiplex PCR assay. What TCRdb holds here is the immuneACCESS table cut down to in-frame rearrangements. Part of the clones is not present; checked against another copy, under half of the missing clones reflect an unresolved V gene, and the others are unexplained. In this sample the table shows some 80,000 clones, roughly four fifths of which occur a single time. Together, the top ten hold around 3.9% of the sample. The material sequenced was PBMCs. These receptors were taken from a human donor in good health. Some clones in this sample may be carry-over from other donors' samples.

The chain has TRBV7-2 and TRBJ1-3, with a tentative D call TRBD1 (5 bases). With 1 base removed from V and 1 base from J, the gap between germline ends came to 8 bases. Germline assignment: CDR1 SGHTA and CDR2 FQGNSA. This CDR3 is built from 15 residues. In DNA form, the CDR3 reads TGTGCCAGCAGCTTAGTCGGGACTTCTGGAAACACCATATATTTT. Protein: CASSLVGTSGNTIYF. Filled out from reference TRBV7-2 and TRBJ1-3, the complete variable domain reads GAGVSQSPSNKVTEKGKDVELRCDPISGHTALYWYRQSLGQGLEFLIYFQGNSAPDKSGLPSDRFSAERTGGSVSTLTIQRTQQEDSAVYLCASSLVGTSGNTIYFGEGSWLTVV.

This clone was counted only a few times. The genes are TRBV9 and TRBJ1-1, with D possibly matching TRBD1 (6 bases). Germline V gene lookup returns CDR1 SGDLS and CDR2 YYNGEE. The CDR3 loop spans 14 amino acids. V was pared by 4 bases and J by 4 bases, with 14 bases between. The CDR3 DNA is TGTGCCAGCAGCACCGGGATAGGGGGCACTGAAGCTTTCTTT. It specifies CASSTGIGGTEAFF.

The genes are TRBV12-5 and TRBJ2-5, with 10 nucleotides matching TRBD1. The length of the CDR3 is 13 residues. Germline CDR1 LGHNT, CDR2 FRNRAP. V lost 5 bases, J lost 5 bases, and 2 bases stayed unmatched. For the CDR3, the DNA is TGTGCTAGTGGTGACAGGGGGCTGGAGACCCAGTACTTC. This codes for CASGDRGLETQYF.

This clone was observed a handful of times. The J gene is TRBJ2-7, the V gene TRBV15, with TRBD2 matching 8 bases. CDR3 length: 13 amino acids. The junction had 6 bases not matched to a gene; V was cut back by 8 bases and J by 3 bases. Germline V gene sequence: CDR1 LNHNV, CDR2 YYDKDF (reference sequence). Here the CDR3 reads CATSTSDHYEQYF. Here the CDR3 DNA reads TGTGCCACCTCGACTAGCGATCACTACGAGCAGTACTTC.

The rearrangement joins TRBV7-9 to TRBJ2-5, with 9 nucleotides matching TRBD2. V shed 2 bases, J shed 2 bases, and the junction held 6 bases outside the gene matches. The germline gives CDR1 SEHNR, CDR2 FQNEAQ (reference sequence). This CDR3 is 16 amino acids long. The chain's CDR3 is CASSLRPSGKQETQYF. The CDR3 bases are TGTGCCAGCAGCTTAAGGCCTAGCGGGAAGCAAGAGACCCAGTACTTC.

This rearrangement joins TRBV7-9 to TRBJ2-3, with D possibly TRBD1 on 6 matching bases. Germline V gene lookup returns CDR1 SEHNR and CDR2 FQNEAQ (reference sequence). V shed 5 bases and J shed 5 bases, with 17 bases lying between them. CDR3 length: 15 residues. DNA for the CDR3: TGTGCCAGCAGCCCCCCGGGACACCTAAGAGATACGCAGTATTTT. Translated: CASSPPGHLRDTQYF.

The gene calls are TRBV4-1 and TRBJ1-4; D is possibly TRBD1 (5 bases). This CDR3 is 15 amino acids long. Germline CDR1 is MGHRA and CDR2 is YSYEKL. Between the trimmed V and J ends, which lost 0 bases and 0 bases, there was a span of 5 bases. The CDR3 bases are TGCGCCAGCAGCCAAGACAGGGCAACTAATGAAAAACTGTTTTTT. Translation gives CASSQDRATNEKLFF.

The rearrangement joins TRBV7-3 to TRBJ1-1; TRBD1 is a possible D gene (6 bases). CDR3 length: 14 residues. V dropped 5 bases and J dropped 1 base, with 11 bases sitting between them. In germline, CDR1 is SGHTA, CDR2 FQGTGA. The CDR3 here is CASSRQGGNTEAFF. The CDR3, as DNA: TGTGCCAGCAGCCGTCAAGGGGGGAACACTGAAGCTTTCTTT. The full variable domain, rest sourced from reference TRBV7-3 and TRBJ1-1, is GAGVSQTPSNKVTEKGKYVELRCDPISGHTALYWYRQSLGQGPEFLIYFQGTGAADDSGLPNDRFFAVRPEGSVSTLKIQRTERGDSAVYLCASSRQGGNTEAFFGQGTRLTVV.

The DNA of the CDR3 is TGTGCCAGCAGCTTAGTTCAGCGGGGCAGCTATGAGCAGTTCTTC. Translated: CASSLVQRGSYEQFF. The V gene is TRBV7-2, the J gene TRBJ2-1; 7 positions agree with TRBD2. Germline lookup yields CDR1 SGHTA and CDR2 FQGNSA. This CDR3 contains 15 residues. After removal of 1 base from V and 8 bases from J, the junction contained 8 bases not matched to a gene. The whole variable domain, filled in from reference TRBV7-2 and TRBJ2-1, reads GAGVSQSPSNKVTEKGKDVELRCDPISGHTALYWYRQSLGQGLEFLIYFQGNSAPDKSGLPSDRFSAERTGGSVSTLTIQRTQQEDSAVYLCASSLVQRGSYEQFFGPGTRLTVL.

This clone was detected once. The J gene is TRBJ1-2, the V gene TRBV6-5, with D hard to call. The V gene's germline CDR1 is MNHEY and CDR2 SVGAGI. Between the trimmed V and J ends, which lost 7 bases and 7 bases, there was a span of 19 bases. The CDR3 length is 14 residues. CDR3 sequence (DNA): TGTGCCAGCAAAATAGACACCCGTCTTACTGGCTACACCTTC. Its protein product is CASKIDTRLTGYTF.

CDR3: CSATLTGTGNNQPQHF. DNA for the CDR3: TGCAGCGCTACACTCACCGGGACAGGGAACAATCAGCCCCAGCATTTT. The chain is built from TRBV29-1 and TRBJ1-5; 9 bases map to TRBD1. The CDR3 has 16 amino acids. Trimming cost V 7 bases and J 3 bases; bases outside gene matches: 13. Germline V lookup: CDR1 SQVTM, CDR2 ANQGSEA. The whole variable domain, remainder taken from reference TRBV29-1 and TRBJ1-5, is SAVISQKPSRDICQRGTSLTIQCQVDSQVTMMFWYRQQPGQSLTLIATANQGSEATYESGFVIDKFPISRPNLTFSTLTVSNMSPEDSSIYLCSATLTGTGNNQPQHFGDGTRLSIL.

V and J are TRBV13 and TRBJ2-7; 8 positions match TRBD2. The junction had 6 bases not matched to a gene; V was cut back by 5 bases and J by 3 bases. Germline values: CDR1 PRHDT, CDR2 FYEKMQ (reference sequence). This CDR3 spans 14 amino acids. The CDR3 sequence: CASSPSGSDYEQYF. The CDR3 DNA reads as TGTGCCAGCAGCCCCAGCGGGAGCGACTACGAGCAGTACTTC.

V is TRBV7-2 and J is TRBJ2-7, with 12 bases identical to TRBD2. The V and J ends lost 5 bases and 3 bases, in that order; junction bases with no gene match: 2. From germline, CDR1 is SGHTA and CDR2 FQGNSA. There are 14 residues in the CDR3. CDR3 coding DNA: TGTGCCAGCAGCACTAGCGGGAGGAGCTACGAGCAGTACTTC. This encodes CASSTSGRSYEQYF.

The gene calls are TRBV6-5 and TRBJ2-1, with 9 bases aligning to TRBD1. From germline, CDR1 is MNHEY and CDR2 SVGAGI. Trimming took 0 bases from V and 6 from J; bases not matched to a gene: 3. The CDR3 length is 15 residues. CDR3 sequence: CASSYSGTGSNEQFF. The CDR3 region has the DNA TGTGCCAGCAGTTACTCGGGGACAGGGTCCAATGAGCAGTTCTTC.

This clone was counted once. The V and J genes are TRBV7-8 and TRBJ2-1; possible D gene TRBD2, 6 bases. Trimming left V 1 base short and J 14 bases short, with 9 bases between. The CDR3 has 11 residues. CDR1 and CDR2 from the germline V gene are SGHVS and FQNEAQ. The CDR3 DNA is TGTGCCAGCAGCTTAGGGCGGGAAGAGTTCTTC. The encoded protein is CASSLGREEFF.

The CDR3 reads CASSTRTSGGANEQFF. The CDR3, as DNA: TGTGCCAGCAGCACTAGGACTAGCGGGGGGGCAAATGAGCAGTTCTTC. The chain recombines TRBV7-3 with TRBJ2-1; 15 bases line up with TRBD2. The germline gives CDR1 SGHTA, CDR2 FQGTGA. The CDR3 extends over 16 amino acids. V was clipped by 5 bases and J by 7 bases; unmatched bases: 6.

The rearrangement joins TRBV5-8 to TRBJ2-7; unclear D gene. This CDR3 is 13 amino acids long. Germline loops: CDR1 SGHTS, CDR2 YDEGEE. V dropped 6 bases and J dropped 0 bases, with 10 bases sitting between them. CDR3 sequence reads: CASTPPLSYEQYF. The CDR3 coding sequence is TGTGCCAGCACCCCTCCCCTCTCCTACGAGCAGTACTTC. The whole variable domain, filled in from reference TRBV5-8 and TRBJ2-7, reads EAGVTQSPTHLIKTRGQQATLRCSPISGHTSVYWYQQALGLGLQFLLWYDEGEERNRGNFPPRFSGRQFPNYSSELNVNALELEDSALYLCASTPPLSYEQYFGPGTRLTVT.

The rearrangement links TRBV6-5 to TRBJ2-7; D possibly corresponds to TRBD2 (6 bases). The CDR3 totals 15 residues. V was shortened by 4 bases and J by 4 bases, with 17 bases between the two germline ends. CDR1 is MNHEY and CDR2 is SVGAGI in the germline V gene. The CDR3 loop reads CASSSQYRGIYEQYF. The CDR3, as DNA: TGTGCCAGCAGTTCCCAGTATCGGGGGATATACGAGCAGTACTTC.

This clone was found once. The V gene is TRBV30, the J gene TRBJ1-2; 7 bases fit TRBD1. The V gene's germline CDR1 is GTSNPN and CDR2 SVGIG (reference sequence). This CDR3 is 16 amino acids long. The trim removed 2 bases at V and 4 bases at J, leaving 13 bases unmatched. The CDR3 DNA reads as TGTGCCTGGAGTACCACGGTTTTGACAGGGCTCTATGGCTACACCTTC. Its translation: CAWSTTVLTGLYGYTF.

This clone was seen a single time. V usage is TRBV7-3 and J usage is TRBJ2-3; perhaps TRBD2 as D (7 bases). This CDR3 is built from 13 residues. V gave up 5 bases and J gave up 6 bases, with 12 bases separating them. CDR1 is SGHTA and CDR2 is FQGTGA in the germline V gene. CDR3 sequence reads: CASSTGGPDTQYF. Here the CDR3 DNA reads TGTGCCAGCAGCACGGGGGGCCCCGATACGCAGTATTTT.

The V and J genes are TRBV7-2 and TRBJ1-6; a weak D match, TRBD1 (6 bases). Trimming took 3 bases from V and 7 from J, leaving 10 bases between them. CDR1 and CDR2 (germline): SGHTA, FQGNSA. This CDR3 is 14 amino acids long. The CDR3 DNA is TGTGCCAGCAGCTTTCAGGGGAACAATTCACCCCTCCACTTT. Amino acids: CASSFQGNNSPLHF.

This clone was counted only a few times. The V call is TRBV25-1, the J call TRBJ2-3, with 8 bases aligning to TRBD2. The CDR3 consists of 16 residues. The V gene's germline CDR1 is MGHDK and CDR2 SYGVNS. J was trimmed by 3 bases and V by 1 base; bases with no gene match: 6. In nucleotides, the CDR3 is TGTGCCAGCAGTGAATGGGCGGGGGGCCTTACAGATACGCAGTATTTT. Encoded protein: CASSEWAGGLTDTQYF.

This chain uses TRBV5-1 with TRBJ1-3; D is ambiguous. Germline V gene lookup returns CDR1 SGHRS and CDR2 YFSETQ. V lost 4 bases to trimming and J lost 2 bases, with 7 bases between them. This CDR3 region has 13 residues. The CDR3 sequence is CASSADPGNTIYF. In DNA form, the CDR3 reads TGCGCCAGCAGCGCAGATCCTGGAAACACCATATATTTT.

The chain carries TRBV5-4 and TRBJ2-7, with 10 bases aligning to TRBD1. CDR3 length: 15 amino acids. The V segment lost 3 bases and the J segment 5 bases; nucleotides outside the gene matches: 8. Germline V CDR1 and CDR2: SGHNT, YYREEE (reference sequence). The CDR3 DNA is TGTGCCAGCAGCTCCCTGGGGACAGGGGAGCACGAGCAGTACTTC. As protein: CASSSLGTGEHEQYF.

This clone was picked up one time. The chain has TRBV29-1 and TRBJ2-4, with TRBD2 as a possible D gene (6 bases). CDR3 size: 15 residues. Germline V gene lookup returns CDR1 SQVTM and CDR2 ANQGSEA. Trimming removed 6 bases from V and 6 bases from J, with 21 bases in between. DNA of the CDR3: TGCAGCGTGGCCCGTGGAGGGGATATAACAAACATTCAGTACTTC. Its protein is CSVARGGDITNIQYF.

The gene calls are TRBV30 and TRBJ2-7; 9 bases are shared with TRBD1. Germline V gene data show CDR1 as GTSNPN and CDR2 as SVGIG (reference sequence). The trim removed 5 bases at V and 6 bases at J, leaving 5 bases unmatched. This CDR3 is 12 amino acids long. The CDR3 DNA reads as TGTGCCTGGGAGGGACAGGGCCTCGAGCAGTACTTC. Its translation is CAWEGQGLEQYF.

CDR3 protein: CASRLTPPGEQFF. The DNA for the CDR3 is TGTGCCAGCAGGCTTACCCCGCCGGGTGAGCAGTTCTTC. This chain joins TRBV7-6 and TRBJ2-1; unclear D gene. V shed 6 bases and J shed 9 bases, with 15 bases lying between them. The CDR3 has 13 residues. CDR1 and CDR2 from the germline V gene are SGHVS and FNYEAQ.

The chain joins TRBV27 to TRBJ2-7, with D possibly matching TRBD1 (6 bases). V lost 5 bases to trimming and J lost 4 bases, with 15 bases between them. The germline V gene has CDR1 MNHEY and CDR2 SMNVEV (reference sequence). This CDR3 spans 14 amino acids. CDR3: CASSDRPLGYEQYF. The DNA of the CDR3 is TGTGCCAGCAGTGACAGGCCCCTGGGTTACGAGCAGTACTTC.

The rearrangement uses TRBV7-2 and TRBJ2-7; TRBD2 agrees at 12 bases. J gave up 7 bases and V 5 bases, and 12 bases lay outside the gene matches. The V gene's germline CDR1 is SGHTA and CDR2 FQGNSA. This CDR3 is 16 amino acids long. CDR3 loop: CASSRSLAGGRIEQYF. The CDR3 DNA reads TGTGCCAGCAGCCGCAGCCTAGCGGGGGGGCGTATTGAGCAGTACTTC. Full variable domain (remainder filled in from reference TRBV7-2 and TRBJ2-7): GAGVSQSPSNKVTEKGKDVELRCDPISGHTALYWYRQSLGQGLEFLIYFQGNSAPDKSGLPSDRFSAERTGGSVSTLTIQRTQQEDSAVYLCASSRSLAGGRIEQYFGPGTRLTVT.